The clone carrying this TCR beta chain was observed at least ten times. The data belong to a study of T-cell reconstitution after alpha-beta-depleted transplantation in children. The TCRbeta library was prepared with unique molecular identifiers. TCRdb reprocessed the PCR reads via MiXCR and lists one record per CDR3 protein. The table records some 76,000 distinct CDR3 sequences, 9.5% to 13% of them present only once. Sequences were derived from PBMCs, sampled before TCRalphabeta/CD19-depleted stem cell transplant. The TCR sequence derives from a boy aged 5-17 years with acute myeloid leukemia, due to receive a stem cell transplant.

The CDR3 DNA reads as TGTGCCAGCAGTTTCAGCGGGAGGGCGTACAATGAGCAGTTCTTC. Residues: CASSFSGRAYNEQFF. This rearrangement joins TRBV6-5 to TRBJ2-1; the match to TRBD2 covers 10 bases. The CDR3 has 15 residues. V gave up 4 bases and J gave up 4 bases; unmatched junction bases: 4. Germline assignment: CDR1 MNHEY and CDR2 SVGAGI.